Sequencing of this TCR beta chain was carried out in a study of T cell responses to AZD1222 COVID-19 vaccine. Study-wide findings and caveats: Females outnumbered males among donors, who were mostly white British; clonal diversity was possibly underestimated.

Clones were read by immunoSEQ multiplex PCR, and TCRdb kept only the in-frame ones, dropping some. Found here are 70,000 to 85,000 clones, about 82% of them singletons; the top ten hold 2.9%. As for this clone: Its antigen is undetermined.

This specimen consisted of peripheral blood, obtained on day 0 of AZD1222 vaccination. This clonotype was sampled from an adult in good health.

DNA of the CDR3: TGTGCCATCAGTCAGCCGGAACAGAGCACCGGGGAGCTGTTTTTT. Protein product: CAISQPEQSTGELFF. V usage is TRBV10-3 and J usage is TRBJ2-2, with no clear D. CDR1 ENHRY and CDR2 SYGVKD come from the germline V gene. The CDR3 totals 15 residues. Trimming removed 5 bases from V and 4 bases from J, with 14 bases in between.